The 15 T cell receptor beta chains given below trace back to one sample, sequenced in a study of B cell selection in AIRE deficiency. The data were produced by immunoSEQ multiplex PCR, yet TCRdb's version contains in-frame clones alone and is incomplete. Of roughly 25,000 clones in the sample, over 95% are singletons; the top ten hold about 0.25%. The sorted conventional CD4 T cells were gated as CD4+CD127+. The sequenced material came from CD4+CD127+ conventional T cells sorted from PBMCs. The receptor set was obtained from a human donor in good health.

This chain connects TRBV27 to TRBJ2-7; D is perhaps TRBD1 or TRBD2 (5 bases each). The CDR3 runs 14 residues. Germline CDR1 reads MNHEY; CDR2 reads SMNVEV (reference sequence). Trimming shortened V by 5 bases and J by 3 bases, and 14 bases separated the two germline ends. The CDR3 DNA sequence: TGTGCCAGCAGTCTCCGGGACGAACGCTACGAGCAGTACTTC. Encoded protein: CASSLRDERYEQYF.

The rearrangement joins TRBV23-1 to TRBJ1-5; no clear D. TRBV23-1 is an ORF, with its function uncertain. V gave up 4 bases and J gave up 4 bases, with 20 bases separating them. The CDR3 is 17 residues long. The CDR3 here is CASSLAADLVFNQPQHF. The DNA of the CDR3 is TGCGCCAGCAGTCTGGCGGCAGACTTAGTGTTTAATCAGCCCCAGCATTTT.

V gene TRBV9 combines with J gene TRBJ2-1; D is perhaps TRBD2 (5 bases). Germline-derived CDR1 and CDR2 are SGDLS and YYNGEE. With 0 bases removed from V and 9 bases from J, the gap between germline ends came to 7 bases. The CDR3 is 12 residues long. In DNA form, the CDR3 reads TGTGCCAGCAGCGTAGGGGAGAGTGAGCAGTTCTTC. Translation: CASSVGESEQFF. Full variable domain (missing parts from reference TRBV9 and TRBJ2-1): DSGVTQTPKHLITATGQRVTLRCSPRSGDLSVYWYQQSLDQGLQFLIQYYNGEERAKGNILERFSAQQFPDLHSELNLSSLELGDSALYFCASSVGESEQFFGPGTRLTVL.

The chain recombines TRBV19 with TRBJ1-6, with 7 bases lining up with TRBD1. J was trimmed by 7 bases and V by 5 bases; bases with no gene match: 5. This CDR3 spans 14 amino acids. CDR1 and CDR2 from the germline V gene are LNHDA and SQIVND (reference sequence). CDR3 loop: CASSPGQLNSPLHF. CDR3 coding DNA: TGTGCCAGTAGTCCGGGACAGCTAAATTCACCCCTCCACTTT.

The chain combines TRBV6-5 with TRBJ2-1; 7 bases are a match to TRBD2. V shed 8 bases and J 6 bases; nucleotides not matched to a gene: 7. This CDR3 spans 13 amino acids. Looked up from germline, CDR1 is MNHEY and CDR2 is SVGAGI. In nucleotides, the CDR3 is TGTGCCAGCGGCCGGGCTAGCGGCAATGAGCAGTTCTTC. Translating it yields CASGRASGNEQFF.

CDR3: CASSGGLAGVAYEQYF. The CDR3 nucleotides are TGCGCCAGCAGTGGGGGACTAGCGGGAGTAGCCTACGAGCAGTACTTC. This sequence joins TRBV10-2 and TRBJ2-7; the match to TRBD2 covers 14 bases. Losses at the gene ends were 4 bases for V and 2 bases for J; bases not matched to a gene: 4. This CDR3 has 16 residues. CDR1 WSHSY and CDR2 SAAADI come from the germline V gene.

The chain carries TRBV6-5 and TRBJ2-2; D gene ambiguous. Trimming removed 3 bases from V and 5 bases from J, with 4 bases in between. The germline gives CDR1 MNHEY, CDR2 SVGAGI. CDR3 length: 12 residues. The CDR3 region is CASSYMTGELFF. For the CDR3, the DNA is TGTGCCAGCAGTTATATGACCGGGGAGCTGTTTTTT.

The count of this clone is one. The chain employs TRBV5-5 and TRBJ2-3; TRBD1 might be the D (5 bases). In germline, CDR1 is SGHKS, CDR2 YYEKEE (reference sequence). Trimming removed 1 base from V and 5 bases from J, with 5 bases in between. The CDR3 extends over 12 amino acids. CDR3 in DNA: TGTGCCAGCAGCTTGCAGGGAGATACGCAGTATTTT. Translating gives CASSLQGDTQYF. The full variable domain, rest sourced from reference TRBV5-5 and TRBJ2-3, is DAGVTQSPTHLIKTRGQQVTLRCSPISGHKSVSWYQQVLGQGPQFIFQYYEKEERGRGNFPDRFSARQFPNYSSELNVNALLLGDSALYLCASSLQGDTQYFGPGTRLTVL.

This clone came up once. The rearrangement links TRBV4-1 to TRBJ1-2; 7 nucleotides align to TRBD1. CDR3 length: 16 residues. The V gene end was trimmed by 0 bases and the J gene end by 8 bases; junction bases not matched to a gene: 12. The V gene's germline CDR1 is MGHRA and CDR2 YSYEKL. CDR3 sequence reads: CASSQEPEGTAGGYTF. The CDR3 bases are TGCGCCAGCAGCCAAGAACCAGAAGGGACAGCAGGAGGCTACACCTTC.

Only one count was recorded for this clone. CDR3: CSVMLNEQFF. DNA for the CDR3: TGCAGCGTTATGCTCAATGAGCAGTTCTTC. The rearrangement uses TRBV29-1 and TRBJ2-1; D is unresolved. The V gene's germline CDR1 is SQVTM and CDR2 ANQGSEA. The CDR3 totals 10 residues. V was cut by 5 bases and J by 6 bases, with 5 bases left in between.

A note on this clone: Without the conserved terminal phenylalanine or tryptophan, this CDR3 likely stems from a read error. The V call is TRBV10-3, the J call TRBJ1-2; TRBD1 matches 9 bases. With 7 bases clipped from V and 8 bases from J, the junction kept 14 bases outside the gene matches. The CDR3 totals 15 residues. Germline V CDR1 and CDR2: ENHRY, SYGVKD. The CDR3 DNA sequence: TGTGCCATCATGGGGACAGGGAGAGTCGCTAACGGCTACACCCTC. It codes for CAIMGTGRVANGYTL.

V is TRBV19 and J is TRBJ2-4; 7 bases match TRBD1. With V trimmed by 5 bases and J by 8 bases, 15 bases remained unmatched. The CDR3 sequence is 16 residues long. Germline V gene data show CDR1 as LNHDA and CDR2 as SQIVND (reference sequence). The CDR3 protein is CASSLASGTVGDIQYF. CDR3 DNA: TGTGCCAGTAGTCTGGCCTCGGGGACAGTCGGGGACATTCAGTACTTC.

The genes are TRBV5-1 and TRBJ2-1, with 10 bases lining up with TRBD2. CDR1 is SGHRS, CDR2 YFSETQ, per germline. The CDR3 spans 18 residues. V lost 2 bases, J lost 8 bases, and 16 bases stayed unmatched. CDR3 protein: CASSLVSPPSGGLYEQFF. The CDR3 DNA is TGCGCCAGCAGCTTAGTTAGCCCCCCTAGCGGGGGTCTTTATGAGCAGTTCTTC.

V gene TRBV27 combines with J gene TRBJ1-2, with TRBD1 matching 8 bases. The V segment lost 5 bases and the J segment 8 bases; nucleotides outside the gene matches: 16. Germline V gene lookup returns CDR1 MNHEY and CDR2 SMNVEV (reference sequence). This CDR3 spans 16 amino acids. CDR3 DNA sequence: TGTGCCAGCAGTCCGACAAAGGGACAGGTCAGAAGGGGCTACACCTTC. Protein product: CASSPTKGQVRRGYTF.

The V and J genes are TRBV6-1 and TRBJ2-2, with D perhaps matching TRBD2 (6 bases). CDR1 and CDR2 from the germline V gene are MNHNS and SASEGT. The V gene lost 0 bases and the J gene lost 7 bases, with 12 bases spanning the gap. This CDR3 comprises 15 residues. The CDR3 loop is CASSEAHGSRGELFF. The CDR3 DNA is TGTGCCAGCAGTGAAGCCCACGGGAGCCGCGGGGAGCTGTTTTTT.